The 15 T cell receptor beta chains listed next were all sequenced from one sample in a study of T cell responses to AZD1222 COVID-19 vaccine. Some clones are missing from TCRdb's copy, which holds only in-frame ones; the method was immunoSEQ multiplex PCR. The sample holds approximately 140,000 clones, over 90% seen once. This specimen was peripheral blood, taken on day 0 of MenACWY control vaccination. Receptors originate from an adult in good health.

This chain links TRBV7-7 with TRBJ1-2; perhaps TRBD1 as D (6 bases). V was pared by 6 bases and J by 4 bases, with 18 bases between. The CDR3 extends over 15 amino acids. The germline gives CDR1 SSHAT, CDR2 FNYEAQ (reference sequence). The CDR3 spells CASSQTGLRRYGYTF. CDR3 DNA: TGTGCCAGCAGTCAAACAGGGCTTAGGCGCTATGGCTACACCTTC.

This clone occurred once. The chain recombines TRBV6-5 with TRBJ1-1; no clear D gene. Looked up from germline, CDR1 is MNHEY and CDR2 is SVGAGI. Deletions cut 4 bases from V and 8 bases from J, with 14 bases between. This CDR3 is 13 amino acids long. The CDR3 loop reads CASSWNRGKEAFF. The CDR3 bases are TGTGCCAGCAGTTGGAACCGGGGAAAGGAAGCTTTCTTT.

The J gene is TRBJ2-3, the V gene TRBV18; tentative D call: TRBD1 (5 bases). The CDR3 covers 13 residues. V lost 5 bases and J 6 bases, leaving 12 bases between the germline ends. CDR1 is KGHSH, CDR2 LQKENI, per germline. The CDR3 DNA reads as TGTGCCAGCTCAGAGCAGGGTTGGGATACGCAGTATTTT. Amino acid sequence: CASSEQGWDTQYF.

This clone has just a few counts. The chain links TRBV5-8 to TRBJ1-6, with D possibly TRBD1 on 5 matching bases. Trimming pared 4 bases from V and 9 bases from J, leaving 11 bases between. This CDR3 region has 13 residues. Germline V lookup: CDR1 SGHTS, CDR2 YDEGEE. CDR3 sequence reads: CASSHTGVSPLHF. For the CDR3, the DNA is TGTGCCAGCAGCCATACAGGAGTTTCACCCCTCCACTTT.

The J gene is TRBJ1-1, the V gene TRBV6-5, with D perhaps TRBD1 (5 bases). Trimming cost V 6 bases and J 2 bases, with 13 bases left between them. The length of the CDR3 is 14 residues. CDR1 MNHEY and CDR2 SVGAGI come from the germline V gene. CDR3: CASRGPTVNTEAFF. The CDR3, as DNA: TGTGCCAGCAGGGGACCGACAGTAAACACTGAAGCTTTCTTT.

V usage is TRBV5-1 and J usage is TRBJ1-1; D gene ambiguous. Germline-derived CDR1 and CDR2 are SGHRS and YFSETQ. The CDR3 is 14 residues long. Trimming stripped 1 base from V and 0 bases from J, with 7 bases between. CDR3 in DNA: TGCGCCAGCAGCTTGTCCTGGTTGAACACTGAAGCTTTCTTT. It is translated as CASSLSWLNTEAFF.

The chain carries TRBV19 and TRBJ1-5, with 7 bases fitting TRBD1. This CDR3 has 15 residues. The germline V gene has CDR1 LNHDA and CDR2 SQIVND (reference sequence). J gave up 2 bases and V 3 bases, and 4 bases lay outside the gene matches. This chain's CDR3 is CASSMRQGGNQPQHF. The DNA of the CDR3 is TGTGCCAGTAGTATGAGACAGGGTGGCAATCAGCCCCAGCATTTT.

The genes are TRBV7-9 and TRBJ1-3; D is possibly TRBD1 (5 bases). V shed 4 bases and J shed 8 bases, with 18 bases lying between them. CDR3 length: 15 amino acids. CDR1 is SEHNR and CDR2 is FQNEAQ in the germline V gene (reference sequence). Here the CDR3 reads CASSSDPGAIDTIYF. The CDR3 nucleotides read TGTGCCAGCAGCTCTGACCCCGGGGCCATTGACACCATATATTTT.

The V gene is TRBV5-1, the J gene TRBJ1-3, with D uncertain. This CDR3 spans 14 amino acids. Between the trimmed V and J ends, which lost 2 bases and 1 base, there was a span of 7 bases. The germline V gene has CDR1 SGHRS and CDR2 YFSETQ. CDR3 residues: CASSLEGSGNTIYF. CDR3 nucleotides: TGCGCCAGCAGCTTAGAAGGGTCTGGAAACACCATATATTTT.

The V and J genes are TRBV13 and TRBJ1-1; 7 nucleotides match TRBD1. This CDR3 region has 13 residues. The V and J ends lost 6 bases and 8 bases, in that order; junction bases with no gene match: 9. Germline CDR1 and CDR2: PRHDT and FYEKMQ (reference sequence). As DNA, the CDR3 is TGTGCCAGCAGAGGGCAGGGGGGCGCCGAAGCTTTCTTT. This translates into CASRGQGGAEAFF.

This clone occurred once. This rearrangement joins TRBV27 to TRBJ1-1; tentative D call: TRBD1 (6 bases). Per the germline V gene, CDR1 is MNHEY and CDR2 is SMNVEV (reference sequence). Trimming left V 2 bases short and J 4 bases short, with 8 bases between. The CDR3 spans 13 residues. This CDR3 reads CASSLQGSTEAFF. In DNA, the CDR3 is TGTGCCAGCAGTTTACAGGGGAGCACTGAAGCTTTCTTT.

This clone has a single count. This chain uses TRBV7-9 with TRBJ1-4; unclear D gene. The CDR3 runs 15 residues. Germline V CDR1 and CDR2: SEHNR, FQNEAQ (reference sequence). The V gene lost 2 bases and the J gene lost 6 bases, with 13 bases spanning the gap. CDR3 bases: TGTGCCAGCAGCTTAACCGGCAGGACGCATGAAAAACTGTTTTTT. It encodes CASSLTGRTHEKLFF.

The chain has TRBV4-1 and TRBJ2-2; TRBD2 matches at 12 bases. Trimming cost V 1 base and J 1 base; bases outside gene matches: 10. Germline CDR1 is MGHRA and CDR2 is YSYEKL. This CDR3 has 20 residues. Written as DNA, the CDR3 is TGCGCCAGCAGCCAAGGACCATTCGGACTAGCGGGGTTGAACACCGGGGAGCTGTTTTTT. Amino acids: CASSQGPFGLAGLNTGELFF.

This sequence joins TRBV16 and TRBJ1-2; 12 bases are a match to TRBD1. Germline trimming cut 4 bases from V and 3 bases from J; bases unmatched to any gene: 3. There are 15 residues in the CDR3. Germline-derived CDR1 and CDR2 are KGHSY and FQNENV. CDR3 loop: CASSPGTGGYYGYTF. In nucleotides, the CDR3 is TGTGCCAGCAGCCCCGGGACAGGGGGCTACTATGGCTACACCTTC.

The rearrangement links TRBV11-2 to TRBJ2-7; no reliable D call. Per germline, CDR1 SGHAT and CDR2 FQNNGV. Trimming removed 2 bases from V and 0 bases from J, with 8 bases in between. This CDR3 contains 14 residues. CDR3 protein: CASSLMAISYEQYF. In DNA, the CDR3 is TGTGCCAGCAGCTTAATGGCGATCTCCTACGAGCAGTACTTC.